The 2 T cell receptor beta chains listed next were all sequenced from one sample in a study of T cells in Graves' hyperthyroidism and ophthalmopathy. TCR beta CDR3 sequences were amplified from RNA transcripts. TCR CDR3 underwent first-round RT-PCR with the HTBI primer set. TCRdb ran MiXCR on the multiplex PCR reads and lists one entry per CDR3 protein. The sample has hundreds of thousands of distinct CDR3 sequences, around 15% seen once. Sequenced sample: blood. The receptors here all came from a woman aged 40 to 55 with Graves' ophthalmopathy.

This clonotype was seen many times. CDR3 nucleotides: TGTGCCAGCAGTGAAAGGGAGTTGGGTGAGCAGTTCTTC. Its translation: CASSERELGEQFF. This chain connects TRBV6-1 to TRBJ2-1; D is perhaps TRBD2 (5 bases). The germline gives CDR1 MNHNS, CDR2 SASEGT. The CDR3 is 13 residues long. Trimming removed 2 bases from V and 9 bases from J, with 11 bases in between.

This clonotype was recorded at least ten times. The genes are TRBV20-1 and TRBJ2-3; 8 bases fit TRBD2. V shed 0 bases and J 5 bases; nucleotides not matched to a gene: 4. Germline values: CDR1 DFQATT, CDR2 SNEGSKA (reference sequence). The CDR3 has 14 residues. CDR3 DNA sequence: TGCAGTGCTAGAGACGGGGGGGCCAGAGATACGCAGTATTTT. Encoded protein: CSARDGGARDTQYF.